This T cell receptor (beta chain) originates from a study of T cell clones after liver transplantation. Study summary: Three of the eight recipients were HCV-positive; the rest had non-autoimmune, non-viral transplant indications. Timepoints were pre-transplant, pre-withdrawal, and after withdrawal was completed or failed.

Study results and limitations: Post-transplant time points were not standardized, so conclusions are preliminary. Rather than being deleted, graft donor-reactive T cells may have moved into the graft.

This CDR3 has 15 residues. The V gene's germline CDR1 is MNHEY and CDR2 SVGAGI. The ends were cut back, 8 bases at V and 9 bases at J, with 20 bases in the middle. About this clone: Its antigen remains unknown.

Assay: immunoSEQ multiplex PCR; the TCRdb copy retains only in-frame clones and omits some. The data contain about 75,000 clones, 80% to 85% of them singletons. The gene calls are TRBV6-5 and TRBJ1-6, with D possibly matching TRBD1 (6 bases). The receptor's source is a human patient who received a liver transplant. Among the T cells, some may be from the graft donor. Sequencing used CD4+ T cells from blood, obtained around 48 months after liver transplant. CDR3 sequence: CASARGGASSSPLHF. The CDR3 DNA sequence: TGTGCCAGCGCAAGGGGGGGCGCATCGAGTTCACCCCTCCACTTT.